Listed below are T cell receptor beta chains from one sample, sequenced in a study of T cell repertoires in cytomegalovirus infection. TCRdb used MiXCR to reprocess the reads, holding one entry per CDR3 protein. The table records about 700,000 distinct CDR3 sequences, about 30% of them present only once. Their target antigens are unknown. The sample in question was cultured PBMCs, obtained from culture after CMV antigen stimulation. Receptor source: a human donor in good health (CMV status not recorded). Some clones in this sample may be carry-over from other donors' samples. The CDR3 runs from the conserved cysteine through the conserved F or W. D genes are given only for firm matches. Some rows mark clone size as missing; the rest say once, few, many or name a class of expanded clone.

TGCGCCAGCAGCGGCGGGACAGGGGGATACTACGAGCAGTACTTC,CASSGGTGGYYEQYF,.,TRBV4-3,15,TRBJ2-7,TRBD1
TGTGCCAGCAGTTTATATCGGAACACCGGGGAGCTGTTTTTT,CASSLYRNTGELFF,few,TRBV12-3/TRBV12-4,14,TRBJ2-2,.
TGCAGTGCTTTCAGGACGGTGCAAAATCAGCCCCAGCATTTT,CSAFRTVQNQPQHF,.,TRBV20-1,14,TRBJ1-5,.
TGTGCCAGCGCCGGGAACAATCAGCCCCAGCATTTT,CASAGNNQPQHF,few,TRBV12-3/TRBV12-4,12,TRBJ1-5,.
TGTGCCAGCAGCTTACGCGGCACCTCGAACACCGGGGAGCTGTTTTTT,CASSLRGTSNTGELFF,.,TRBV7-6,16,TRBJ2-2,.
TGCGCCAGCCGAGGGATTCGTACGCAGTATTTT,CASRGIRTQYF,once,TRBV5-1,11,TRBJ2-3,.
TGCGCCAGCAGCCAAGATCAAGGCGGGGGCAACACAGATACGCAGTATTTT,CASSQDQGGGNTDTQYF,.,TRBV4-1,17,TRBJ2-3,.
TGTGCCAGCAGCGGGGCTGCGTCCGGGGAGCTGTTTTTT,CASSGAASGELFF,.,TRBV11-2,13,TRBJ2-2,.
TGTGCCAGCAGCCCCCAGAGGGGTTTGGCAAACACCATATATTTT,CASSPQRGLANTIYF,many,TRBV7-6,15,TRBJ1-3,.
TGTGCCAGCAGCCAAGAGATGGGCTCTGGGGCCAACGTCCTGACTTTC,CASSQEMGSGANVLTF,.,TRBV4-2,16,TRBJ2-6,.
TGTGCCAGCAGTTTAATGGGGGGAGGCAATCAGCCCCAGCATTTT,CASSLMGGGNQPQHF,.,TRBV27,15,TRBJ1-5,.
TGCAGTGCTAGCGGGACAGGCAATCAGCCCCAGCATTTT,CSASGTGNQPQHF,few,TRBV20-1,13,TRBJ1-5,TRBD1
TGTGCCAGCAGTTTAAACGGCAGGGGCGGCTACACCTTC,CASSLNGRGGYTF,.,TRBV27,13,TRBJ1-2,.
TGTGCCAGCAGCCCTCTGCGGCCGGACAGGGGAAAACTGTTTTTT,CASSPLRPDRGKLFF,few,TRBV7-9,15,TRBJ1-4,TRBD1
TGTGCCAGCAGTTTAATGGATTCACCCCTCCACTTT,CASSLMDSPLHF,few,TRBV12-3/TRBV12-4,12,TRBJ1-6,.
TGCGCCAGCAGCCAAAGGTCTGCCAATGAGCAGTTCTTC,CASSQRSANEQFF,.,TRBV4-1,13,TRBJ2-1,.
TGTGCCAGCAGCTCCACCGTGACAGGGAATACGCAGTATTTT,CASSSTVTGNTQYF,.,TRBV11-1,14,TRBJ2-3,TRBD1
TGTGCCAGCAGCTTAGGCAGGGCAGAATATGGCTACACCTTC,CASSLGRAEYGYTF,few,TRBV7-9,14,TRBJ1-2,.
TGCAGTGCGGGGGACAGGAGCCAGCCCCAGCATTTT,CSAGDRSQPQHF,.,TRBV20-1,12,TRBJ1-5,TRBD1
TGTGCCAGCAGTGAAGCGGGACTCGACGGGTATCAGCCCCAGCATTTT,CASSEAGLDGYQPQHF,.,TRBV6-1,16,TRBJ1-5,.
TGTGCCAGCTGTAACAGGGGGCTGAATGAAAAACTGTTTTTT,CASCNRGLNEKLFF,.,TRBV6-1,14,TRBJ1-4,TRBD1
TGTGCCAGCAGCTTTCCCGGACAGTTAGGTTCACCCCTCCACTTT,CASSFPGQLGSPLHF,many,TRBV7-9,15,TRBJ1-6,.
TGTGCCAGCAGCCCACCGTGGAGGGGGGGCCGGGAATCGCAGTATTTT,CASSPPWRGGRESQYF,once,TRBV14,16,TRBJ2-3,.
TGTGCCAGCAGCCCCCTAGGGAGGGGCGGCACAGATACGCAGTATTTT,CASSPLGRGGTDTQYF,.,TRBV11-1,16,TRBJ2-3,TRBD2
TGTGCCAGCAGCCGGGGGGGAGTTTACACAGATACGCAGTATTTT,CASSRGGVYTDTQYF,once,TRBV11-2,15,TRBJ2-3,TRBD2
TGTGCCAGCAGCTTATCCCGGGGGGGACGGACACGAGCTTTCTTT,CASSLSRGGRTRAFF,.,TRBV11-2,15,TRBJ1-1,.
TGTGCCAGCAGAAAGACTAGCGGGGGGGCCAATGAGCAGTTCTTC,CASRKTSGGANEQFF,few,TRBV6-2/TRBV6-3,15,TRBJ2-1,TRBD2
TGTGCCAGCAGCTTAGATCGCGGGACAGGGTTTAGGCCCCTCCACTTT,CASSLDRGTGFRPLHF,few,TRBV11-2,16,TRBJ1-6,TRBD1
TGTGCCAGCAGCCCAGTCGGGGACAGGCAGCAGTTCTTC,CASSPVGDRQQFF,.,TRBV7-2,13,TRBJ2-1,TRBD1
TGTGCCAGCTCGCCCAAGGACAGGGGAATTATGGATACGCAGTATTTT,CASSPKDRGIMDTQYF,few,TRBV18,16,TRBJ2-3,TRBD1
TGTGCCAGCAGCCCCCGGGGCGGTTGGGGTTACGAGCAGTACTTC,CASSPRGGWGYEQYF,.,TRBV7-2,15,TRBJ2-7,.
TGTGCCAGCAGCCCTTGGGCCCCCCAGACTGAAGCTTTCTTT,CASSPWAPQTEAFF,.,TRBV7-8,14,TRBJ1-1,.
TGTGCCAGCAGAGGGGACAGGCTTGAAGCTTTCTTT,CASRGDRLEAFF,few,TRBV7-2,12,TRBJ1-1,TRBD1
TGCAGTGCTACGCGCGGACTTACCTCCGAGCAGTACTTC,CSATRGLTSEQYF,.,TRBV20-1,13,TRBJ2-7,.
TGTGCCAGCAGCTTACCCGAGCACGACGAGCAGTACTTC,CASSLPEHDEQYF,.,TRBV11-2,13,TRBJ2-7,.
TGTGCCAGCAGTTACACCAGAGTGGGGAGTGGGTACGAGCAGTACTTC,CASSYTRVGSGYEQYF,.,TRBV6-6,16,TRBJ2-7,.
TGTGCCAGCAGTGACGCCTTGGGACAGGCTGCTTACGAGCAGTACTTC,CASSDALGQAAYEQYF,few,TRBV6-1,16,TRBJ2-7,TRBD1
TGTGCCAGCAGCTTGTTGATAAACACCGGGGAGCTGTTTTTT,CASSLLINTGELFF,few,TRBV7-6,14,TRBJ2-2,.
TGCAGTGCCAGCTCCGGGACACCCGGATCACCCCTCCACTTT,CSASSGTPGSPLHF,few,TRBV20-1,14,TRBJ1-6,.
TGTGCCAGCGAGCCTAGGGCTCCGAGCTCCTACAATGAGCAGTTCTTC,CASEPRAPSSYNEQFF,.,TRBV6-2/TRBV6-3,16,TRBJ2-1,.
TGTGCCAGCAGTTACGAACAGGGACGCGGCACAGATACGCAGTATTTT,CASSYEQGRGTDTQYF,.,TRBV6-2/TRBV6-3,16,TRBJ2-3,.
TGTGCCAGCAGTTACTCATTACAGGGGGCGTATGAAGAGACCCAGTACTTC,CASSYSLQGAYEETQYF,.,TRBV6-6,17,TRBJ2-5,TRBD1
TGCGCCAGCAGTGAGTCGCGACAGAGTCCTTACGAGCAGTACTTC,CASSESRQSPYEQYF,.,TRBV10-2,15,TRBJ2-7,.
TGTGCCAGCAGTTTAATCCGGGTACGAACTGAAGCTTTCTTT,CASSLIRVRTEAFF,.,TRBV12-3/TRBV12-4,14,TRBJ1-1,.
TGCAGCGTTGTGACAGGGAACACTGAAGCTTTCTTT,CSVVTGNTEAFF,few,TRBV29-1,12,TRBJ1-1,.
TGTGCCAGCAGCGAATACACAGGGTACGAGCAGTACTTC,CASSEYTGYEQYF,many,TRBV7-2,13,TRBJ2-7,.
TGTGCCAGCAGCTTCACCTTTATCACTACAGCAGGCTACGAGCAGTACTTC,CASSFTFITTAGYEQYF,few,TRBV7-8,17,TRBJ2-7,.
TGTGCCAGCAGCGAGATAGAGACTCGATTTTACACCGGGGAGCTGTTTTTT,CASSEIETRFYTGELFF,few,TRBV2,17,TRBJ2-2,.
TGCGCCAGCAGCTTCGACAGGGTAGCTAACTATGGCTACACCTTC,CASSFDRVANYGYTF,few,TRBV5-1,15,TRBJ1-2,TRBD1
TGCGCCACCCCTCCACAGGGGGAGGTTACAGATACGCAGTATTTT,CATPPQGEVTDTQYF,.,TRBV23-1,15,TRBJ2-3,TRBD1
TGTGCCAGCAGCTCCGGAGTGGGCACAGATACGCAGTATTTT,CASSSGVGTDTQYF,many,TRBV7-2,14,TRBJ2-3,.
TGTGCCAGCAGCCGGGCGACTCCGAACACTGAAGCTTTCTTT,CASSRATPNTEAFF,.,TRBV6-5,14,TRBJ1-1,.
TGTGCCAGCAGCTTGGAGATCAGGGCCTACAATGAGCAGTTCTTC,CASSLEIRAYNEQFF,few,TRBV7-8,15,TRBJ2-1,.
TGTGCCAGCAGCCATACTATCGGGCGGGGGGACCTAACGGATGAGCAGTTCTTC,CASSHTIGRGDLTDEQFF,few,TRBV6-1,18,TRBJ2-1,TRBD2
TGTGCCAGCAGCTCCACTAGCGGGAGGGTGCCAGATACGCAGTATTTT,CASSSTSGRVPDTQYF,.,TRBV7-4,16,TRBJ2-3,TRBD2
TGTGCCAGCAGCTTCCCAGGACAGGGGACTGAAAAACTGTTTTTT,CASSFPGQGTEKLFF,.,TRBV28,15,TRBJ1-4,TRBD1
TGTGCCAGCAGCCGACTAGGGACCAAAAATGAGCAGTTCTTC,CASSRLGTKNEQFF,few,TRBV6-1,14,TRBJ2-1,.